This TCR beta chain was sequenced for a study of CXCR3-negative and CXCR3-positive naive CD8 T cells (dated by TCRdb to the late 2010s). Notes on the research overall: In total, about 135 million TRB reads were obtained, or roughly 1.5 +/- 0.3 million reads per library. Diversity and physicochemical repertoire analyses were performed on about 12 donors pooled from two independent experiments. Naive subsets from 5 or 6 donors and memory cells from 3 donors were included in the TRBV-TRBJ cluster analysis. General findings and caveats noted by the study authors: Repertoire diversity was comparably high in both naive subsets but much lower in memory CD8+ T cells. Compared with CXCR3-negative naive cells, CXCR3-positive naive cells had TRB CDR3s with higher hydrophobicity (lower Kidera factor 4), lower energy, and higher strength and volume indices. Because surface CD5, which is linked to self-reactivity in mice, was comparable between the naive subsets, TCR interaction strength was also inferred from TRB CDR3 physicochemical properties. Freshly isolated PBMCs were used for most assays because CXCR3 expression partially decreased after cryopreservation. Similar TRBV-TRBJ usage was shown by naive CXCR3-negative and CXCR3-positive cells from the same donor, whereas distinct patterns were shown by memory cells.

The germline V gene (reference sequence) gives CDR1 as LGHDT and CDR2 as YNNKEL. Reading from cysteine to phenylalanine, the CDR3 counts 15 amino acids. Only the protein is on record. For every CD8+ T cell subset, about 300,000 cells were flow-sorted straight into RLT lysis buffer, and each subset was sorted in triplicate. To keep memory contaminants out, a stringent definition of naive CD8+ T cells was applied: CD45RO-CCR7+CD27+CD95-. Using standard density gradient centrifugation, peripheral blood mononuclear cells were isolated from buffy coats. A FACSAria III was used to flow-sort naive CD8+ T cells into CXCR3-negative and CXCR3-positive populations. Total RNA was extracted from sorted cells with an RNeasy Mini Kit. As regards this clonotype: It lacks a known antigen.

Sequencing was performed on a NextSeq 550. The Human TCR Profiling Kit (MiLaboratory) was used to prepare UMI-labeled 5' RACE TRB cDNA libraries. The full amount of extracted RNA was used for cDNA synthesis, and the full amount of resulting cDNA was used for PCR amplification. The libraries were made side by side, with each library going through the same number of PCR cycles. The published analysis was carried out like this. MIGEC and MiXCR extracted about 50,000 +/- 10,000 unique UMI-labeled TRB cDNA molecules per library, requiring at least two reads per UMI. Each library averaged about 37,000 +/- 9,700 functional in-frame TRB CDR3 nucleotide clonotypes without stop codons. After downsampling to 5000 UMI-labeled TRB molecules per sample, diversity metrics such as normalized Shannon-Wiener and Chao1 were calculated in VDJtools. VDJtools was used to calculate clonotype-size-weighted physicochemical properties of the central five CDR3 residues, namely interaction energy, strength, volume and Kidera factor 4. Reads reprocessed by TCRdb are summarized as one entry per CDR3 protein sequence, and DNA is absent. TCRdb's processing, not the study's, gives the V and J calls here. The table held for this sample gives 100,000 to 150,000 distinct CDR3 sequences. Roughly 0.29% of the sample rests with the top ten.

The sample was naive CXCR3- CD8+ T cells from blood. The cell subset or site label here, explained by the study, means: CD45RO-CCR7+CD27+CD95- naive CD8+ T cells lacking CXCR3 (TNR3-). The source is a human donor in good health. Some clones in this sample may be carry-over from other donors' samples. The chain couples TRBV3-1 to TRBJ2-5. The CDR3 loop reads CASSQDPTEVETQYF.